Detailed here is one TCR beta chain. Antigen: not known. This CDR3 spans 13 amino acids. V lost 2 bases and J lost 5, with 7 bases in between. CDR1 and CDR2 (germline): ENHRY, SYGVKD. Collection of lesional scalp punch biopsies and peripheral blood was performed in alopecia areata patients. Isolation of CD4+ and CD8+ T cells from PBMCs was achieved by sorting. The source of the sample is a study of CD8+ T cells in alopecia areata. Study-wide background: The study gave treated patients oral tofacitinib at 5 to 10 mg twice daily.

Once RNA had been extracted, it was reverse transcribed into cDNA to act as the sequencing template. This table comes from immunoSEQ multiplex PCR, and its TCRdb copy is limited to in-frame clones, with some not included. The sample contains 200,000 to 250,000 clones, roughly two thirds of which appear only once. The study, taken as a whole, reports: Lesional scalp, especially alopecia totalis/universalis, showed higher clonality than normal scalp.

The gene calls are TRBV10-3 and TRBJ1-5; D remains ambiguous. This receptor was obtained from a human donor with alopecia areata. The source material was CD4+ T cells sorted from blood, sampled at week 0. The CDR3 DNA reads TGTGCCATCAGTGAGGAGGGATATCAGCCCCAGCATTTT. Protein product: CAISEEGYQPQHF.